This TCR beta chain originates from a study of cytomegalovirus exposure and HLA in healthy donors. V lost 3 bases to trimming and J lost 2 bases; unmatched junction nucleotides: 5. CDR1 and CDR2 (germline): MNHNS, SASEGT. This CDR3 spans 15 amino acids. This clone has more than one count but fewer than ten. Its antigen is undetermined. Primers included in the PCR were 60 Vbeta and 13 Jbeta primers. Using immunoSEQ multiplex PCR, the repertoire was profiled, and TCRdb retains in-frame clones only, with some absent. The data hold over 100,000 clones, with about 74% observed a single time. Study-wide results and caveats: There were some V segments, including TRBV6-2 and TRBV6-3, excluded as indistinguishable. The investigators catalogued 150 to 200 TCR beta chains as cytomegalovirus-associated.

Sequenced input: PBMCs. This receptor was obtained from a female donor in good health and CMV-seronegative. The chain uses TRBV6-1 and TRBJ2-3, with TRBD2 matching 7 bases. CDR3 coding DNA: TGTGCCAGCAGTGATCCGGCGGGGGTCACAGATACGCAGTATTTT. Encoded protein: CASSDPAGVTDTQYF.